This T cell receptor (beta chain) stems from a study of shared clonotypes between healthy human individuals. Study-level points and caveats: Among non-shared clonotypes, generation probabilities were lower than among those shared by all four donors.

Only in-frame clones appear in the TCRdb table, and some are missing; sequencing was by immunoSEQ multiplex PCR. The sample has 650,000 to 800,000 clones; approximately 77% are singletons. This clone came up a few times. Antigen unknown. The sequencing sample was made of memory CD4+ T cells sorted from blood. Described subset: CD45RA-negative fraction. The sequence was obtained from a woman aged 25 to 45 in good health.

The DNA of the CDR3 is TGTGCCAGTAACAGCCTAACTTCAGATACGCAGTATTTT. Translated: CASNSLTSDTQYF. The gene calls are TRBV19 and TRBJ2-3; D ambiguous. Trimming removed 7 bases at V and 4 bases at J, with 12 bases between. CDR1 and CDR2 (germline): LNHDA, SQIVND (reference sequence). This CDR3 is built from 13 residues.